These T cell receptor beta chains were read from a single sample in a study of blood T cells in healthy people across ages. TCRdb re-derived calls from the 5' RACE reads in MiXCR, one entry per CDR3 protein. Of approximately 1,000,000 distinct CDR3 sequences detected, around two fifths appear once; the ten largest clones hold over 10%. Sequenced: blood. Receptors were obtained from a man between 18 and 35 years old in good health. The conserved cysteine and the conserved F or W are not part of the CDR3 here.

CDR3 protein	CDR3 length	V gene
ASSRQGAYTGELF	13	TRBV5-1
SVEDRDYGYT	10	TRBV29-1
ASSPDRGAHNEQF	13	TRBV7-7
ASGHQRTSKLAKNIQY	16	TRBV27
ASKGQGEKETQY	12	TRBV2
ASSYASDLYEQY	12	TRBV6-6
ASSQVAGWNTEAF	13	TRBV4-3
ASSQSRGYGYT	11	TRBV14
ASSQGASRRAF	11	TRBV4-3
ASSLYASGGAADTQY	15	TRBV7-8
ASSFGQGQQETQY	13	TRBV7-9
ASSESGVDEQF	11	TRBV25-1
SAGTGVTEAF	10	TRBV20-1
AISESGSDTQY	11	TRBV10-3
ASSLYTGEVTGELF	14	TRBV4-3
ASSQVGPSYNEQY	13	TRBV4-2
AISESIQWPPTQY	13	TRBV10-3
ASSAPQGSYGQY	12	TRBV7-9
ASSFRDRGVTDTQY	14	TRBV7-2
ASSHRAQGGYT	11	TRBV12-3/TRBV12-4
ASSTGQQGTQY	11	TRBV5-1
ASSSTGGSNTEAF	13	TRBV7-3
ASSGTPTQETQY	12	TRBV28
ASSYGQGVHEQY	12	TRBV6-5
ASSLEGVNRGTEQF	14	TRBV7-6
ASSLAATLEAF	11	TRBV5-1
ASSPGQNANYGYT	13	TRBV6-2/TRBV6-3
SSGRGSGALYQETQY	15	TRBV20-1
ASSSYGRGGHNEQF	14	TRBV12-3/TRBV12-4
ATSDPGDYQPQH	12	TRBV10-3
ASSTSGGNEQF	11	TRBV6-1
SAVGPGGPLSYNEQF	15	TRBV20-1
ASSQDRGGKNIQY	13	TRBV4-1
ASSKTPRDLPYGYT	14	TRBV28
AINPGQPNSPLH	12	TRBV10-3
ASSPSPLTDTGELF	14	TRBV12-3/TRBV12-4
SANRDRGREQY	11	TRBV20-1
ASSREGQENTGELF	14	TRBV4-2
ATATDYSNQPQH	12	TRBV12-3/TRBV12-4
ASSLTGKETQY	11	TRBV2
SARLVEGGNQPQH	13	TRBV20-1
ASSPQDRVEDEQY	13	TRBV28
ASSKGSKNIQY	11	TRBV6-6
ASSLWESNTEAF	12	TRBV7-9
ASSSRQGLSTEAF	13	TRBV12-3/TRBV12-4
AWRGFRTGANVLT	13	TRBV30
ASSPAGGARGDTQY	14	TRBV4-1
ASSQERQGRQPQH	13	TRBV4-3
SVVRAGERVVDEQF	14	TRBV29-1
ATGGETYNEQF	11	TRBV15
SVETGGQYNEQF	12	TRBV29-1